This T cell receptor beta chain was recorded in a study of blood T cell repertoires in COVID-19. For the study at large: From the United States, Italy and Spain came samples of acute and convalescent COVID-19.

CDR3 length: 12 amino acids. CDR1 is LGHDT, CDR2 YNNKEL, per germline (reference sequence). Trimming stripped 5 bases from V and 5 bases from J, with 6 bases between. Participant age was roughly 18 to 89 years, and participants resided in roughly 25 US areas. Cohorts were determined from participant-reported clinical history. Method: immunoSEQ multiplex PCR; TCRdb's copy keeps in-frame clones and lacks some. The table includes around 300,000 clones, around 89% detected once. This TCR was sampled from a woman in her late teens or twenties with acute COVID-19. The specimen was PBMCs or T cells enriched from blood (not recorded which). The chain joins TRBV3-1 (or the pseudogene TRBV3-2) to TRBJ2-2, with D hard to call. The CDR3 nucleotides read TGTGCCAGCAGCTACGGGACCGGGGAGCTGTTTTTT. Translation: CASSYGTGELFF.